Presented here are 26 T cell receptor beta chains from one specimen sequenced in a study of early T cells in non-severe SARS-CoV-2 infection. TCRdb itself ran the 5' RACE reads through MiXCR, one entry per CDR3 protein. The data hold around 30,000 distinct CDR3 sequences, with approximately 6% observed a single time. The sequenced material came from whole blood. The receptors here all came from an adult who was a healthcare worker with PCR-confirmed SARS-CoV-2 infection or an uninfected control (not recorded which).

The table lists this clonotype with a few counts. The rearrangement links TRBV29-1 to TRBJ2-3; 9 nucleotides line up with TRBD2. Germline CDR1 is SQVTM and CDR2 is ANQGSEA. The V segment lost 7 bases and the J segment 6 bases; nucleotides outside the gene matches: 8. This CDR3 region has 13 residues. The CDR3 DNA reads as TGCAGCGGTACCGGGACTAGCCCCGATACGCAGTATTTT. Translation: CSGTGTSPDTQYF.

This clonotype showed up many times. This chain links TRBV12-3 or TRBV12-4 with TRBJ1-2, with D possibly being TRBD1 (6 bases). The CDR3 sequence is 16 residues long. With 3 bases removed from V and 0 bases from J, the gap between germline ends came to 14 bases. CDR3 bases: TGTGCCAGCAGTTTGGTTTGGGACATCCCTAACTATGGCTACACCTTC. Translated: CASSLVWDIPNYGYTF.

V usage is TRBV7-2 and J usage is TRBJ2-7; D may be TRBD1 (5 bases). The CDR3 consists of 13 residues. The germline CDR1 and CDR2 sequences are SGHTA and FQGNSA. The ends were cut back, 4 bases at V and 4 bases at J, with 11 bases in the middle. In nucleotides, the CDR3 is TGTGCCAGCAGCTCCAGGGCGCGATACGAGCAGTACTTC. Residues: CASSSRARYEQYF.

A word on this clonotype: A much larger clone lies a single base off, so this may be a read error. The chain joins TRBV3-1 to TRBJ2-1; weak D call: TRBD2 (5 bases). Germline assignment: CDR1 LGHDT and CDR2 YNNKEL (reference sequence). The CDR3 has 15 amino acids. The CDR3 here is CASSLTSTIGNEQLF. CDR3 nucleotides: TGTGCCAGCAGCCTCACTAGTACTATAGGCAATGAGCAGCTCTTC.

This clonotype was recorded at least ten times. V gene TRBV10-3 combines with J gene TRBJ1-6, with a weak D call TRBD1 (5 bases). Germline CDR1 is ENHRY and CDR2 is SYGVKD. Trimming cost V 11 bases and J 7 bases, with 21 bases left between them. This CDR3 has 15 residues. The DNA of the CDR3 is TGTGCCTCCAGGGCTAAAAGGTTCATCAATTCACCCCTCCACTTT. It is translated as CASRAKRFINSPLHF.

This clonotype showed up many times. This chain joins TRBV3-1 and TRBJ2-5, with D hard to call. This CDR3 is 17 amino acids long. The germline V gene has CDR1 LGHDT and CDR2 YNNKEL (reference sequence). The ends were cut back, 0 bases at V and 1 base at J, with 15 bases in the middle. CDR3 nucleotide sequence: TGTGCCAGCAGCCAAGATTACACCCTAGAGCCCCAAGAGACCCAGTACTTC. It yields the protein CASSQDYTLEPQETQYF.

This clonotype was observed many times. This chain joins TRBV29-1 and TRBJ2-2, with 7 bases that match TRBD2. Losses at the gene ends were 6 bases for V and 8 bases for J; bases not matched to a gene: 21. The CDR3 covers 17 residues. Germline values: CDR1 SQVTM, CDR2 ANQGSEA. This CDR3 is CSVPVSPLWGGRGELFF. The DNA of the CDR3 is TGCAGCGTCCCTGTCTCTCCTCTGTGGGGGGGGAGAGGGGAGCTGTTTTTT.

The rearrangement links TRBV6-6 to TRBJ1-1; D not resolved. The CDR3 is made up of 11 amino acids. The ends were cut back, 0 bases at V and 4 bases at J, with 0 bases in the middle. Germline V gives CDR1 MNHNY, CDR2 SVGAGI (reference sequence). The CDR3 is CASSYSTEAFF. The CDR3 nucleotides are TGTGCCAGCAGTTACTCCACTGAAGCTTTCTTT.

This clonotype has ten or more counts. This sequence joins TRBV7-2 and TRBJ2-1; 8 nucleotides match TRBD2. This CDR3 is built from 13 residues. V lost 5 bases to trimming and J lost 6 bases; unmatched junction nucleotides: 3. CDR1 is SGHTA and CDR2 is FQGNSA in the germline V gene. CDR3 amino acids: CASSPGTSNEQFF. DNA for the CDR3: TGTGCCAGCAGCCCCGGGACTAGCAATGAGCAGTTCTTC.

This clonotype was seen many times. The chain joins TRBV7-2 to TRBJ2-1, with D tentatively TRBD1 or TRBD2 (5 bases each). CDR3 length: 14 amino acids. Germline V gives CDR1 SGHTA, CDR2 FQGNSA. V lost 5 bases and J lost 9, with 17 bases in between. This chain's CDR3 is CASSPSRVGVEQFF. CDR3 nucleotides: TGTGCCAGCAGCCCATCCAGGGTGGGGGTTGAGCAGTTCTTC.

At least ten counts were recorded for this clonotype. The J gene is TRBJ2-5, the V gene TRBV7-9, with 9 bases identical to TRBD1. V dropped 5 bases and J dropped 4; count of bases not matched to a gene: 2. The CDR3 length is 13 residues. From germline, CDR1 is SEHNR and CDR2 FQNEAQ (reference sequence). In DNA form, the CDR3 reads TGTGCCAGCAGCCCGGGACAGGGAGAGACCCAGTACTTC. Translated: CASSPGQGETQYF. Full variable domain (rest looked up from reference TRBV7-9 and TRBJ2-5): DTGVSQNPRHKITKRGQNVTFRCDPISEHNRLYWYRQTLGQGPEFLTYFQNEAQLEKSRLLSDRFSAERPKGSFSTLEIQRTEQGDSAMYLCASSPGQGETQYFGPGTRLLVL.

This clonotype was observed many times. The V and J genes are TRBV20-1 and TRBJ2-3, with D unclear. This CDR3 has 13 amino acids. Trimming left V 0 bases short and J 0 bases short, with 4 bases between. CDR1 and CDR2 from the germline V gene are DFQATT and SNEGSKA (reference sequence). CDR3 sequence: CSARDPSTDTQYF. CDR3 nucleotide sequence: TGCAGTGCTAGAGATCCCAGCACAGATACGCAGTATTTT.

This clonotype was seen more than once but under ten times. The CDR3 protein is CASSPPSGLNEQFF. The CDR3 region has the DNA TGTGCCAGCAGCCCTCCCAGCGGGCTTAATGAGCAGTTCTTC. The chain uses TRBV6-6 and TRBJ2-1, with TRBD2 as a possible D gene (6 bases). With 6 bases removed from V and 7 bases from J, the gap between germline ends came to 16 bases. CDR1 MNHNY and CDR2 SVGAGI come from the germline V gene (reference sequence). The CDR3 extends over 14 amino acids.

In this sample, this clonotype turned up many times. The chain is built from TRBV20-1 and TRBJ2-5; D assignment may be TRBD1 or TRBD2 (5 bases each). V was cut by 0 bases and J by 5 bases, with 28 bases left in between. Germline CDR1 and CDR2: DFQATT and SNEGSKA (reference sequence). The CDR3 is 19 residues long. In nucleotides, the CDR3 is TGCAGTGCTAGAGATCCGGGGCTGGACTTGTTTGGGATCGGGGAGACCCAGTACTTC. Amino acid sequence: CSARDPGLDLFGIGETQYF.

This clonotype has at least ten counts. V is TRBV15 and J is TRBJ2-2, with 8 nucleotides matching TRBD1. Germline lookup yields CDR1 LNHNV and CDR2 YYDKDF (reference sequence). The ends lost 3 bases at V and 4 bases at J; junction bases unmatched: 13. CDR3 length equals 18 residues. The CDR3 DNA reads TGTGCCACCAGCAGCCAGGGGGCGCCGGCAACAGGCACCGGGGAGCTGTTTTTT. It translates to CATSSQGAPATGTGELFF.

This clonotype was seen more than once but under ten times. The chain couples TRBV28 to TRBJ2-7, with TRBD1 matching over 9 bases. The CDR3 spans 21 residues. Germline CDR1 MDHEN, CDR2 SYDVKM. Trimming at V came to 7 bases and at J to 3 bases, leaving 28 bases not matched to a gene. The CDR3 loop reads CASIFGQGPLSRTTAIYEQYF. CDR3 nucleotides: TGTGCCAGCATCTTTGGACAGGGGCCACTTTCCCGGACTACGGCGATCTACGAGCAGTACTTC.

The CDR3 DNA sequence: TGTGCCATCAGTGAGACAACTAGCGGGACCACAGATACGCAGTATTTT. The encoded protein is CAISETTSGTTDTQYF. The chain links TRBV10-3 to TRBJ2-3, with 10 nucleotides matching TRBD2. CDR3 length: 16 residues. V dropped 2 bases and J dropped 2; count of bases not matched to a gene: 4. CDR1 and CDR2 from the germline V gene are ENHRY and SYGVKD.

This chain joins TRBV5-1 and TRBJ2-1; either TRBD1 or TRBD2 may supply D (5 bases each). Germline loops: CDR1 SGHRS, CDR2 YFSETQ. Trimming took 4 bases from V and 8 from J, leaving 16 bases between them. The CDR3 spans 14 residues. Here the CDR3 DNA reads TGCGCCAGCAGCCCGGGTGTGGGGGTGGATGAGCAGTTCTTC. It yields the protein CASSPGVGVDEQFF.

This clonotype was picked up many times. The rearrangement uses TRBV10-2 and TRBJ2-1, with 9 bases that match TRBD2. The CDR3 sequence is 16 residues long. The trim removed 3 bases at V and 8 bases at J, leaving 11 bases unmatched. In germline, CDR1 is WSHSY, CDR2 SAAADI. CDR3 bases: TGCGCCAGCAGTGAACTCGTAGCGGGAGTAGGGTATGAGCAGTTCTTC. It encodes CASSELVAGVGYEQFF.

This clonotype was seen at least ten times. The chain uses TRBV6-1 and TRBJ1-2; possible D gene TRBD1, 5 bases. V was pared by 6 bases and J by 7 bases, with 18 bases between. This CDR3 region has 14 residues. Germline V gene lookup returns CDR1 MNHNS and CDR2 SASEGT. This CDR3 is CASRTGTALFGYTF. CDR3 DNA sequence: TGTGCCAGCAGGACCGGGACGGCGCTATTTGGCTACACCTTC.

This clonotype was found many times. This chain connects TRBV5-1 to TRBJ2-6; D remains ambiguous. Germline assignment: CDR1 SGHRS and CDR2 YFSETQ. V lost 4 bases, J lost 3 bases, and 14 bases lay in between. The CDR3 runs 16 residues. This CDR3 reads CASSNQGTFGANVLTF. DNA of the CDR3: TGCGCCAGCAGCAACCAAGGCACCTTTGGGGCCAACGTCCTGACTTTC.

Ten or more counts support this clonotype. The rearrangement joins TRBV5-1 to TRBJ2-6; maybe TRBD2 (5 bases). Trimming cost V 0 bases and J 4 bases, with 11 bases left between them. The CDR3 is made up of 16 amino acids. Germline CDR1 is SGHRS and CDR2 is YFSETQ. The CDR3 DNA sequence: TGCGCCAGCAGCTTGGAACCGGGGTCCGGGGCCAACGTCCTGACTTTC. Amino acid sequence: CASSLEPGSGANVLTF. The full variable domain, rest sourced from reference TRBV5-1 and TRBJ2-6, is KAGVTQTPRYLIKTRGQQVTLSCSPISGHRSVSWYQQTPGQGLQFLFEYFSETQRNKGNFPGRFSGRQFSNSRSEMNVSTLELGDSALYLCASSLEPGSGANVLTFGAGSRLTVL.

Many counts were recorded for this clonotype. The chain employs TRBV5-1 and TRBJ2-5; no firm D call. The CDR3 consists of 12 residues. Trimming pared 6 bases from V and 1 base from J, leaving 7 bases between. Germline V gene lookup returns CDR1 SGHRS and CDR2 YFSETQ. CDR3 protein: CASTTGQETQYF. As DNA, the CDR3 is TGCGCCAGCACCACTGGCCAAGAGACCCAGTACTTC.

This clonotype was recorded many times. The chain couples TRBV19 to TRBJ2-5, with 10 positions matching TRBD2. Per germline, CDR1 LNHDA and CDR2 SQIVND (reference sequence). The CDR3 is 15 amino acids. The trim removed 1 base at V and 4 bases at J, leaving 3 bases unmatched. CDR3 bases: TGTGCCAGTAGTATAGCGGCTAGCGGGAGAGAGACCCAGTACTTC. Protein product: CASSIAASGRETQYF. The full variable domain, its missing parts supplied by reference TRBV19 and TRBJ2-5, is DGGITQSPKYLFRKEGQNVTLSCEQNLNHDAMYWYRQDPGQGLRLIYYSQIVNDFQKGDIAEGYSVSREKKESFPLTVTSAQKNPTAFYLCASSIAASGRETQYFGPGTRLLVL.

This clonotype appeared many times. The chain combines TRBV4-1 with TRBJ1-5, with 8 bases fitting TRBD1. The V gene's germline CDR1 is MGHRA and CDR2 YSYEKL. The CDR3 has 15 amino acids. Trimming removed 0 bases from V and 7 bases from J; junction bases left unmatched: 5. DNA of the CDR3: TGCGCCAGCAGCCAAGAAGGACAGGGTAGGCAGCCCCAGCATTTT. This sequence encodes CASSQEGQGRQPQHF.

The table lists this clonotype with a few counts. V and J are TRBV7-3 and TRBJ2-7; the D gene is possibly TRBD2 (6 bases). The CDR3 totals 15 residues. Germline loops: CDR1 SGHTA, CDR2 FQGTGA. V was cut by 2 bases and J by 4 bases, with 15 bases left in between. The DNA for the CDR3 is TGTGCCAGCAGCTTATTGGGGGGTCCCAGATACGAGCAGTACTTC. Its protein is CASSLLGGPRYEQYF.